Included here is one TCR beta chain sequence, with context. V was clipped by 1 base and J by 6 bases, with 15 bases between them. This CDR3 contains 15 residues. CDR1 and CDR2 from the germline V gene are MGHRA and YSYEKL. PCR used 60 Vbeta primers and 13 Jbeta primers. TCRdb's copy holds only in-frame clones and misses some; the assay was immunoSEQ multiplex PCR. This sample carries 110,000 to 150,000 clones, 76% of them seen once, and the ten largest clones take 1.5% to 2%. This entry belongs to a study of cytomegalovirus exposure and HLA in healthy donors. Sequencing was performed on PBMCs. This receptor was obtained from a woman in her thirties or forties in good health and CMV-seronegative. The rearrangement links TRBV4-1 to TRBJ1-2; D possibly corresponds to TRBD1 (6 bases). The CDR3 region is CASSQVGGTPNGYTF. Written as DNA, the CDR3 is TGCGCCAGCAGCCAAGTCGGGGGGACACCAAATGGCTACACCTTC.